Listed below are T cell receptor beta chains from one sample, sequenced in a study of shared clonotypes between healthy human individuals. Here immunoSEQ multiplex PCR was the method, and the copy in TCRdb shows in-frame clones only, minus some. The table includes about 380,000 clones, 95% to 97% detected once. The specimen was memory CD8+ T cells sorted from blood. Receptors were obtained from a man aged 25-45 years in good health. The CDR3 runs from the conserved cysteine through the conserved F or W. The order of the fields is D gene, J gene, V gene, CDR3 length, clone size, CDR3 protein, CDR3 DNA. D genes are given only for firm matches. Clone size, where shown, is once, few, many, or a class for clones that have expanded.

TRBD1,TRBJ2-7,TRBV2,14,NA,CASSAPGQGHEQYF,TGTGCCAGCAGTGCACCGGGACAGGGCCACGAGCAGTACTTC
NA,TRBJ1-6,TRBV7-3,14,NA,CASSTTGRNSPLHF,TGTGCCAGCAGCACAACAGGGAGGAATTCACCCCTCCACTTT
TRBD1,TRBJ2-5,TRBV6-5,14,NA,CASSHGQGGETQYF,TGTGCCAGCAGCCACGGACAGGGCGGGGAGACCCAGTACTTC
TRBD1,TRBJ2-7,TRBV30,14,NA,CAWSGQGVFYEQYF,TGTGCCTGGAGTGGACAGGGGGTTTTTTACGAGCAGTACTTC
TRBD2,TRBJ2-1,TRBV13,14,NA,CASSLSGRASEQFF,TGTGCCAGCAGCCTTAGCGGGAGGGCCTCTGAGCAGTTCTTC
TRBD2,TRBJ2-7,TRBV6-1,15,NA,CASSGARSGSYEQYF,TGTGCCAGCAGTGGAGCACGTAGCGGGTCCTACGAGCAGTACTTC
NA,TRBJ2-1,TRBV9,13,NA,CASSVGVLNEQFF,TGTGCCAGCAGCGTAGGGGTTTTAAATGAGCAGTTCTTC
TRBD2,TRBJ2-1,TRBV19,12,NA,CPSGRDYNEQFF,TGCCCCAGCGGGAGGGACTACAATGAGCAGTTCTTC
NA,TRBJ1-2,TRBV5-6,13,NA,CASSLGGDYGYTF,TGTGCCAGCAGCTTGGGAGGAGACTATGGCTACACCTTC
TRBD2,TRBJ2-7,TRBV6-1,16,NA,CASSASFGGRSYEQYF,TGTGCCAGCAGTGCCTCCTTCGGCGGGAGGTCCTACGAGCAGTACTTC
NA,TRBJ1-3,TRBV28,15,NA,CASNADSYSGNTIYF,TGTGCCAGCAACGCGGACAGTTACTCTGGAAACACCATATATTTT
NA,TRBJ2-2,TRBV9,12,NA,CASSVVAGELFF,TGTGCCAGCAGCGTAGTAGCCGGGGAGCTGTTTTTT
TRBD1,TRBJ1-3,TRBV7-9,16,once,CASSLRETGTGNTIYF,TGTGCCAGCAGCTTACGGGAGACAGGGACTGGAAACACCATATATTTT
TRBD1,TRBJ1-2,TRBV10-3,11,NA,CAVRQGYGYTF,TGTGCCGTAAGACAGGGCTATGGCTACACCTTC
TRBD2,TRBJ2-3,TRBV5-4,19,NA,CASSLYFASGRAGTDTQYF,TGTGCCAGCAGCTTGTACTTTGCTAGCGGGAGGGCCGGGACAGATACGCAGTATTTT
TRBD1,TRBJ2-7,TRBV28,14,NA,CASITGGAGYEQYF,TGTGCCAGCATTACAGGGGGCGCAGGGTACGAGCAGTACTTC
NA,TRBJ2-2,TRBV5-4,14,NA,CASSLALAPGELFF,TGTGCCAGCAGCTTGGCTCTAGCCCCCGGGGAGCTGTTTTTT
NA,TRBJ2-4,TRBV7-2,17,NA,CASSLALRGLAKNIQYF,TGTGCCAGCAGCTTAGCTCTGCGGGGACTAGCCAAAAACATTCAGTACTTC